This TCR beta chain was sequenced in a study of blood T cell repertoires in COVID-19 (dated by TCRdb to about 2020). About the study as a whole: Collaborator samples came from the United States, Italy and Spain and covered acute and convalescent phases of COVID-19. The material from the prospective study consisted of cDNA or gDNA derived from T cells, B-cell-depleted T cells, or PBMCs. Subjects who had been exposed to COVID-19, were actively infected with it, or had recovered from it provided the deeply sampled blood TCRbeta repertoires that made up the dataset. The repertoires were released in a freely available public database intended as a resource for research on the immune response to SARS-CoV-2. The samples were drawn from the first 160 participants of the ongoing ImmuneRACE study and from under 1,500 subjects provided by 6 global collaborators. A de-identified subject ID, COVID-19 status, age in years and sex were almost always included in the sample metadata. HLA class I and class II types, where available, came from metadata supplied by the sample provider rather than from assay-based typing.

The study at large found these results: The amount of clinical and demographic metadata varied by source and participant and was provided uncurated.

The trim is 7 bases for V and 4 bases for J, with a gap of 16 bases between the germline ends. Including the terminal cysteine and phenylalanine, the CDR3 comprises 13 residues. CDR3 DNA is the only sequence kept; it has 39 bases, read in frame from the first base. CDR1 and CDR2, per the germline V gene, are SQVTM and ANQGSEA. On this clone: Its specific antigen is unknown. No much larger clone exists at a distance of one base, and base qualities are not known.

TCRbeta CDR3 regions were amplified from genomic DNA using the immunoSEQ Assay, a bias-controlled multiplex PCR. The study's own analysis went as follows. Nucleated cell counts per sample were estimated from amplification of reference gene primers within the assay. To quantify the absolute abundance of each unique TCRbeta CDR3 rearrangement, sequence reads were collapsed and filtered. For each sample, productive Simpson clonality was calculated by taking the square root of Simpson's diversity index across productive rearrangements. TCRdb's version of the immuneACCESS table is confined to in-frame rearrangements and falls short of the full clone set. An unresolved V gene accounts for under half of the shortfall where checked; the remainder is of unknown origin. The V and J calls and clone size were taken over from that table, and D and trimming were inferred from the DNA. This sample comprises 120,000 or so clones, less than 85% of them detected only once. The ten largest clones take up roughly 2.6% of the sample.

Each collaborating institution followed its own protocols to collect whole blood in K2EDTA tubes. For TCRbeta analysis, collaborators shipped samples in one of three forms: frozen whole blood, isolated PBMCs, or DNA extracted from either of those sample types. The receptor chain draws on TRBV29-1 and TRBJ2-5, and TRBD1 may be the D gene, going by 6 matching bases. The sample consisted of peripheral blood. The source is a man in his fifties or sixties with acute or convalescent COVID-19. The DNA is as follows: TGCAGCGCCAGGACAGCCCCGAGAGAGACCCAGTACTTC. This translates into CSARTAPRETQYF. The entire variable domain, with the stretches around the CDR3 drawn from the reference TRBV29-1 and TRBJ2-5 proteins, is SAVISQKPSRDICQRGTSLTIQCQVDSQVTMMFWYRQQPGQSLTLIATANQGSEATYESGFVIDKFPISRPNLTFSTLTVSNMSPEDSSIYLCSARTAPRETQYFGPGTRLLVL.